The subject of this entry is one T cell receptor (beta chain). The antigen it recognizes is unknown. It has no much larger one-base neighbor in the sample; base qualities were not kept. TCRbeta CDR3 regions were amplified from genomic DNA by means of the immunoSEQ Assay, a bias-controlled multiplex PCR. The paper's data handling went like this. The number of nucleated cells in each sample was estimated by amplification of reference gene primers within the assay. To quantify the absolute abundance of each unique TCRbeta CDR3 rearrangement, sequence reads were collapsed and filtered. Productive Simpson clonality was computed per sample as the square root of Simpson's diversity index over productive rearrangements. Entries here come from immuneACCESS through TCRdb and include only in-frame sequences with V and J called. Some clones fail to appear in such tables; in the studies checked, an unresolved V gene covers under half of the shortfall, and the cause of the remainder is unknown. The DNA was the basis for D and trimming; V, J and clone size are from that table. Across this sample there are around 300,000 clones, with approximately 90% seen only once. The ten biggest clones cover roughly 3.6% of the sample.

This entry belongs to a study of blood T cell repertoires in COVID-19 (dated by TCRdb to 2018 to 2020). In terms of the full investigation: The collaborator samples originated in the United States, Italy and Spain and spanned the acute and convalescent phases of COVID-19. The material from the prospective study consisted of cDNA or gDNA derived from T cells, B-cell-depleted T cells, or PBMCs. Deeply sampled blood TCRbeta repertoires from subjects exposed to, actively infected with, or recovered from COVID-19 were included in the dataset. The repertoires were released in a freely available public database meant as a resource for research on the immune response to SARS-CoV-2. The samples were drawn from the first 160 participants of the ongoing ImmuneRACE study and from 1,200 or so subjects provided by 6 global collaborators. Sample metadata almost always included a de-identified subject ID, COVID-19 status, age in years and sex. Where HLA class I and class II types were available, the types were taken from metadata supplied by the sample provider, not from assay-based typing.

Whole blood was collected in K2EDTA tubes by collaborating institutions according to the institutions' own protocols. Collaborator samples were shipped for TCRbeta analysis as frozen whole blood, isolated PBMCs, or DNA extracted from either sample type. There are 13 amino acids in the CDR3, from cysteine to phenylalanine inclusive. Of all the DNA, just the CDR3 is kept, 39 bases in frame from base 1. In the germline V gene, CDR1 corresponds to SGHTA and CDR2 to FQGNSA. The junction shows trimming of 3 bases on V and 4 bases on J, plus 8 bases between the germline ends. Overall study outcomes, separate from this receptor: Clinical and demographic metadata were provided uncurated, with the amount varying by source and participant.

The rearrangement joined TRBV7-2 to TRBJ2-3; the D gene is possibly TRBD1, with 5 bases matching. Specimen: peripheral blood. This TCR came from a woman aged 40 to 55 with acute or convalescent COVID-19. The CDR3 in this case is CASSLPGPDTQYF. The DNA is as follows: TGTGCCAGCAGCTTGCCAGGGCCAGATACGCAGTATTTT.